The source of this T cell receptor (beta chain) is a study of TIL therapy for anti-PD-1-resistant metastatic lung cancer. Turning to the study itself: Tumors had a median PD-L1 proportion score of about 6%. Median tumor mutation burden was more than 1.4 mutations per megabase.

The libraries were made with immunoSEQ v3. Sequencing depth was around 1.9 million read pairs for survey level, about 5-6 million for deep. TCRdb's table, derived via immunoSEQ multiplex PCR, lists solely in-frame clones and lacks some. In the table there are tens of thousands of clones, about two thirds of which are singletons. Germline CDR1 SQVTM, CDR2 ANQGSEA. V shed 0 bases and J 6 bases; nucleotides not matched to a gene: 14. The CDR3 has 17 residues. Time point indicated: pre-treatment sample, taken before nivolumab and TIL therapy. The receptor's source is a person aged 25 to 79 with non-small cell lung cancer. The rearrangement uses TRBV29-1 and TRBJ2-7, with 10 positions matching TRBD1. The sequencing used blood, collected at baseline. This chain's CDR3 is CSVEDPFLRQGAVEQYF. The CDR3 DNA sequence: TGCAGCGTTGAAGATCCGTTCCTCCGACAGGGGGCGGTCGAGCAGTACTTC.